The 16 T cell receptor beta chains listed next were all sequenced from one sample in a study of blood T cell repertoires in COVID-19. This table comes from immunoSEQ multiplex PCR, and its TCRdb copy is limited to in-frame clones, with some not included. In the table there are over 150,000 clones, around 84% of which are singletons. Source material: peripheral blood. The receptors were sampled from a man aged 35-49 years with acute or convalescent COVID-19.

In its sample, this clone was seen once. The chain is built from TRBV12-5 and TRBJ1-2; TRBD1 aligns across 8 bases. CDR3 length: 19 amino acids. J was trimmed by 1 base and V by 5 bases; bases with no gene match: 18. In germline, CDR1 is LGHNT, CDR2 FRNRAP. The CDR3 loop reads CASGQYYPMTGDRNYGYTF. The DNA for the CDR3 is TGTGCTAGTGGTCAATATTACCCGATGACAGGGGACCGTAACTATGGCTACACCTTC.

The rearrangement uses TRBV13 and TRBJ2-7; 7 bases map to TRBD1. Germline CDR1 PRHDT, CDR2 FYEKMQ (reference sequence). After removal of 0 bases from V and 0 bases from J, the junction contained 5 bases not matched to a gene. The CDR3 is 16 amino acids. CDR3 sequence reads: CASSLGRGGHSYEQYF. The CDR3 DNA follows: TGTGCCAGCAGCTTAGGCCGAGGGGGCCACTCCTACGAGCAGTACTTC.

The chain uses TRBV11-3 and TRBJ2-2; 11 bases map to TRBD1. Germline V gives CDR1 SGHNT, CDR2 YENEEA. There are 18 residues in the CDR3. V shed 5 bases and J 6 bases; nucleotides not matched to a gene: 14. CDR3 sequence: CASSQRPWTGGPPGELFF. The CDR3 nucleotides are TGTGCCAGCAGCCAACGGCCGTGGACAGGGGGCCCCCCCGGGGAGCTGTTTTTT.

The rearrangement joins TRBV6-5 to TRBJ1-3; 7 bases agree with TRBD1. The CDR3 is 14 residues long. The J segment lost 0 bases and the V segment lost 6 bases, leaving 2 bases of the junction unmatched. Germline lookup yields CDR1 MNHEY and CDR2 SVGAGI. CDR3 nucleotides: TGTGCCAGCAGCCGGGACAGCTCTGGAAACACCATATATTTT. Translated, it gives CASSRDSSGNTIYF.

The chain is built from TRBV11-3 and TRBJ2-2; D might be TRBD2 (6 bases). Per the germline V gene, CDR1 is SGHNT and CDR2 is YENEEA. The CDR3 is 14 amino acids. V gave up 1 base and J gave up 9 bases, with 12 bases separating them. CDR3 DNA sequence: TGTGCCAGCAGCTTAGGCGGCGGGGCCCGGGAGCTGTTTTTT. Protein: CASSLGGGARELFF.

The V gene is TRBV3-1 (or the pseudogene TRBV3-2), the J gene TRBJ2-5; 8 positions agree with TRBD2. Trimming at V came to 3 bases and at J to 2 bases, leaving 5 bases not matched to a gene. Germline loops: CDR1 LGHDT, CDR2 YNNKEL (reference sequence). The CDR3 is made up of 15 amino acids. The CDR3, as DNA: TGTGCCAGCAGCCACCAACTAGCGGAGCAAGAGACCCAGTACTTC. Translation: CASSHQLAEQETQYF.

The chain's CDR3 is CASSPLIPTYNEQFF. The DNA for the CDR3 is TGTGCCAGCTCACCACTAATACCGACTTACAATGAGCAGTTCTTC. The V and J genes are TRBV18 and TRBJ2-1, with D hard to call. This CDR3 region has 15 residues. The germline V gene encodes CDR1 KGHSH and CDR2 LQKENI. V was shortened by 1 base and J by 4 bases, with 11 bases between the two germline ends.

The CDR3 nucleotides read TGCGCCAGCAGCCAAGCGACTAGCGGGGGGGCATGGGAGACCCAGTACTTC. It codes for CASSQATSGGAWETQYF. The rearrangement joins TRBV5-1 to TRBJ2-5, with TRBD2 matching over 14 bases. V was clipped by 4 bases and J by 5 bases; unmatched bases: 10. The germline V gene has CDR1 SGHRS and CDR2 YFSETQ. The length of the CDR3 is 17 residues.

V usage is TRBV7-8 and J usage is TRBJ2-3; 10 bases align to TRBD1. Germline V gives CDR1 SGHVS, CDR2 FQNEAQ. The CDR3 sequence is 16 residues long. Trimming at V came to 5 bases and at J to 4 bases, leaving 9 bases not matched to a gene. The CDR3 region has the DNA TGTGCCAGCAGCACCAAAACCGGGACAGGGGCAGATACGCAGTATTTT. Encoded protein: CASSTKTGTGADTQYF.

There are a few counts of this clone. V gene TRBV11-2 combines with J gene TRBJ2-3; 12 bases map to TRBD1. V dropped 5 bases and J dropped 4; count of bases not matched to a gene: 13. The CDR3 contains 18 residues. In germline, CDR1 is SGHAT, CDR2 FQNNGV. CDR3 nucleotides: TGTGCCAGCAGCCTTACTGGGACAGGGGGCGCCGGGGCAGATACGCAGTATTTT. Residues: CASSLTGTGGAGADTQYF.

The rearrangement joins TRBV12-2 to TRBJ2-7; the D segment call TRBD2 is taken from the table without a DNA check. TRBV12-2 is described as a pseudogene. This CDR3 region has 14 residues. CDR3 bases: TGTGCAAGTCGCTTAGCCCCGGGAGCTTTGCAGCAGTACTTC. Its protein is CASRLAPGALQQYF.

V is TRBV7-3 and J is TRBJ1-2; 7 bases line up with TRBD1. CDR1 and CDR2 from the germline V gene are SGHTA and FQGTGA. The CDR3 consists of 14 residues. V lost 5 bases, J lost 4 bases, and 7 bases stayed unmatched. CDR3 in amino acids: CASSPPGQLYGYTF. The DNA for the CDR3 is TGTGCCAGCAGCCCTCCGGGACAGCTCTATGGCTACACCTTC.

The gene calls are TRBV28 and TRBJ2-3; 10 bases are shared with TRBD2. CDR1 MDHEN and CDR2 SYDVKM come from the germline V gene. The CDR3 has 14 residues. Trimming at V came to 6 bases and at J to 4 bases, leaving 4 bases not matched to a gene. The CDR3 nucleotides read TGTGCCAGCAGGAGCGGGGGGGCCTCAGATACGCAGTATTTT. This codes for CASRSGGASDTQYF.

The CDR3 DNA is TGCGCCAGCAGCTTGGGGGACACAAAACCCGGGGAGCTGTTTTTT. Translated, it gives CASSLGDTKPGELFF. V usage is TRBV5-1 and J usage is TRBJ2-2; tentatively, D is TRBD1 (6 bases). Looked up from germline, CDR1 is SGHRS and CDR2 is YFSETQ. V shed 0 bases and J shed 6 bases, with 12 bases lying between them. CDR3 length: 15 residues.

CDR3 DNA: TGTGCCAGCAGCCCCGCGGGCGTAGGCTATGGCTACACCTTC. Its protein is CASSPAGVGYGYTF. V is TRBV5-6 and J is TRBJ1-2; D unresolved. This CDR3 has 14 amino acids. The V and J ends lost 4 bases and 4 bases respectively, with 14 bases between them. Looked up from germline, CDR1 is SGHDT and CDR2 is YYEEEE.

V usage is TRBV7-2 and J usage is TRBJ1-1; D is possibly TRBD1 (6 bases). Trimming shortened V by 2 bases and J by 1 base, and 11 bases separated the two germline ends. The CDR3 loop spans 15 amino acids. The germline gives CDR1 SGHTA, CDR2 FQGNSA. Here the CDR3 reads CASSLRGGKNTEAFF. CDR3 sequence (DNA): TGTGCCAGCAGCTTAAGGGGGGGGAAGAACACTGAAGCTTTCTTT.